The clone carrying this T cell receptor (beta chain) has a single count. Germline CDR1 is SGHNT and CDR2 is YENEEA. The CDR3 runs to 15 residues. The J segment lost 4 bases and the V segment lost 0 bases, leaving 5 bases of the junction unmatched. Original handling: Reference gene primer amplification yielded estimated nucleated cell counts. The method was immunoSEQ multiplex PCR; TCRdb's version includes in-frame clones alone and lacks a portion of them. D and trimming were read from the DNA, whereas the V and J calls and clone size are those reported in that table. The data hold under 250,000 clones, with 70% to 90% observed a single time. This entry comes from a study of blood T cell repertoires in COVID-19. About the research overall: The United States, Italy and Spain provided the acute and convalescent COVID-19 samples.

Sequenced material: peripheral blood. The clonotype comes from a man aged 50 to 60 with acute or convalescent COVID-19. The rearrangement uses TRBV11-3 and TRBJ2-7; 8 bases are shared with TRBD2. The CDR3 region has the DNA TGTGCCAGCAGCTTAGAAGCGGGAGAAGGATACGAGCAGTACTTC. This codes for CASSLEAGEGYEQYF.